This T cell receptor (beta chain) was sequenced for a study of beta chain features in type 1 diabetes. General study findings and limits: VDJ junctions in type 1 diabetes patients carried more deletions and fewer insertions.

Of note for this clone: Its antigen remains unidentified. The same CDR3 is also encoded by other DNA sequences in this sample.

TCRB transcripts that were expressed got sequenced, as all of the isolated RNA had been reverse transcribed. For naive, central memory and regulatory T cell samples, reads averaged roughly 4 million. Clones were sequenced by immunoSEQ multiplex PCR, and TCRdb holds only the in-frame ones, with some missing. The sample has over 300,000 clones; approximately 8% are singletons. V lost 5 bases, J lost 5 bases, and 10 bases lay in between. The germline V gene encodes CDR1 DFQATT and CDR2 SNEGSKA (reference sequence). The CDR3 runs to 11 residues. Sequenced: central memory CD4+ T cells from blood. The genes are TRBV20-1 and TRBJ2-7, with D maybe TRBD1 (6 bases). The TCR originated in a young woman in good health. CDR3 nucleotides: TGCAGTGCTGCACAGGGTAACGAGCAGTACTTC. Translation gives CSAAQGNEQYF.